At least ten counts were recorded for the clone carrying this T cell receptor (beta chain). What it binds is not known. Trimming took 6 bases from V and 2 from J, leaving 7 bases between them. The CDR3 extends over 12 amino acids. Germline assignment: CDR1 SGHRS and CDR2 YFSETQ. The record originates from a study of regulatory T cells in long-lasting Graves disease. Regarding the study as a whole: No thyroid tissue was studied; the work used peripheral blood only.

Construction of the TCR beta libraries employed iRepertoire HTBI primers in conjunction with Arm-PCR of CDR3 regions. Each CDR3 protein gets one entry after TCRdb re-called the multiplex PCR reads with MiXCR. Altogether about 350,000 distinct CDR3 sequences are present, 15% to 20% being singletons, with the ten largest covering around 20%. Specified time point: newly diagnosed GD, antithyroid drugs for less than 3 months. Preparation of the TCR library used RNA extracted from PBMCs. The data also belong to a second study, concerning T cells in Graves' hyperthyroidism and ophthalmopathy. That work states: The HTBI set primed first-round TCR CDR3 RT-PCR.

The V and J genes are TRBV5-1 and TRBJ2-3; D not certain. The source of this sequence is a woman aged 18-29 years with Graves disease. Sequencing was performed on peripheral blood mononuclear cells (PBMCs), taken at new diagnosis, from a patient treated with antithyroid drugs. The CDR3 sequence is CASNHATDTQYF. The CDR3, as DNA: TGCGCCAGCAACCACGCCACAGATACGCAGTATTTT.